This TCR beta chain stems from a study of blood T cell repertoires in COVID-19. Profiled with immunoSEQ multiplex PCR; TCRdb holds only in-frame clones, not every one. Of roughly 230,000 clones in the sample, more than 75% were seen once. Trimming took 5 bases from V and 2 from J; bases not matched to a gene: 10. Germline CDR1 SGHVS, CDR2 FNYEAQ. This CDR3 spans 16 amino acids. The chain couples TRBV7-6 to TRBJ2-3; 7 nucleotides align to TRBD1. The sample comprised peripheral blood. The TCR was taken from a man aged 35 to 55 with acute or convalescent COVID-19. CDR3 protein: CASSGQAVTNTDTQYF. CDR3 DNA: TGTGCCAGCAGCGGACAGGCGGTCACTAACACAGATACGCAGTATTTT.